One T cell receptor (beta chain) is described in this entry. What it binds is not known. The PCR employed 60 Vbeta primers together with 13 Jbeta primers. Generated by immunoSEQ multiplex PCR, the TCRdb table keeps only in-frame clones and is missing some. The table has 80,000 to 100,000 clones, about 81% seen once. The record originates from a study of cytomegalovirus exposure and HLA in healthy donors. Study-wide results and caveats: Common viral pathogens seemed, in a later analysis, to connect with several of the most significant clusters. According to a later analysis, most TCR beta chains associated with CMV appeared HLA-restricted. 150 to 200 TCR beta chains were listed as cytomegalovirus-associated.

The germline gives CDR1 LNHDA, CDR2 SQIVND (reference sequence). This CDR3 has 15 amino acids. V was pared by 2 bases and J by 1 base, with 11 bases between. V usage is TRBV19 and J usage is TRBJ2-5, with a tentative D call TRBD1 (5 bases). Sequenced material: PBMCs. The TCR sequence derives from a man between 40 and 49 years old in good health and CMV-seronegative. This CDR3 reads CASSIRPGPQETQYF. CDR3 nucleotides: TGTGCCAGTAGTATAAGGCCAGGGCCCCAAGAGACCCAGTACTTC.